A single sample gave rise to the 8 T cell receptor beta chains below, sequenced in a study of T cell changes during pregnancy in multiple sclerosis. Clones were sequenced by immunoSEQ multiplex PCR, and TCRdb holds only the in-frame ones, with some missing. The data show approximately 50,000 clones, 80% to 95% seen once. The sample here was CD4+ T cells from peripheral blood mononuclear cells, taken after pregnancy. The receptors were sampled from a female donor with multiple sclerosis, enrolled in a pregnancy study.

This chain links TRBV6-5 with TRBJ2-7, with 8 bases lining up with TRBD2. V lost 8 bases to trimming and J lost 3 bases; unmatched junction nucleotides: 12. This CDR3 region has 15 residues. Germline assignment: CDR1 MNHEY and CDR2 SVGAGI. The CDR3 nucleotides read TGTGCCAGCGTACCCCCGGGACTAGGGATCTACGAGCAGTACTTC. Residues: CASVPPGLGIYEQYF.

There are a few counts of this clone. The CDR3 sequence: CASSGTSGTYNEQFF. In nucleotides, the CDR3 is TGTGCCAGCAGCGGGACTAGCGGGACGTACAATGAGCAGTTCTTC. The rearrangement links TRBV7-3 to TRBJ2-1, with TRBD2 identical over 13 bases. Germline CDR1 reads SGHTA; CDR2 reads FQGTGA. With 5 bases clipped from V and 4 bases from J, the junction kept 2 bases outside the gene matches. The CDR3 sequence is 15 residues long.

V and J are TRBV7-9 and TRBJ1-4; the match to TRBD1 covers 9 bases. Per germline, CDR1 SEHNR and CDR2 FQNEAQ (reference sequence). Trimming at V came to 1 base and at J to 4 bases, leaving 1 base not matched to a gene. The CDR3 runs 15 residues. The DNA of the CDR3 is TGTGCCAGCAGCTTAGGGGGACAGGGTAATGAAAAACTGTTTTTT. It encodes CASSLGGQGNEKLFF.

The chain employs TRBV29-1 and TRBJ2-3, with 8 bases fitting TRBD2. Germline V gene lookup returns CDR1 SQVTM and CDR2 ANQGSEA. The CDR3 has 13 residues. The trim removed 4 bases at V and 4 bases at J, leaving 4 bases unmatched. CDR3: CSVVGRAADTQYF. In DNA, the CDR3 is TGCAGCGTTGTCGGGAGGGCGGCAGATACGCAGTATTTT.

The chain has TRBV5-1 and TRBJ2-7; TRBD2 aligns across 15 bases. Trimming took 3 bases from V and 3 from J; bases not matched to a gene: 1. Germline V gives CDR1 SGHRS, CDR2 YFSETQ. CDR3 length: 15 residues. CDR3 protein: CASSSGLAGGYEQYF. In nucleotides, the CDR3 is TGCGCCAGCAGCTCGGGACTAGCGGGGGGCTACGAGCAGTACTTC.

The chain couples TRBV28 to TRBJ1-5; D is perhaps TRBD1 (6 bases). V was pared by 5 bases and J by 3 bases, with 29 bases between. Germline V gene data show CDR1 as MDHEN and CDR2 as SYDVKM. The CDR3 extends over 20 amino acids. The CDR3 nucleotides are TGTGCCAGCAGTCGAAGGGGGAATGTTGAGGGGTGGGGATTCAATCAGCCCCAGCATTTT. Residues: CASSRRGNVEGWGFNQPQHF.

This rearrangement joins TRBV18 to TRBJ2-7; D gene unclear. With 2 bases removed from V and 5 bases from J, the gap between germline ends came to 7 bases. This CDR3 is 12 amino acids long. CDR1 KGHSH and CDR2 LQKENI come from the germline V gene. CDR3 protein: CASSPGGDEQYF. Here the CDR3 DNA reads TGTGCCAGCTCACCAGGTGGAGACGAGCAGTACTTC.

This chain uses TRBV5-1 with TRBJ2-1; TRBD2 matches 10 bases. This CDR3 has 15 amino acids. After removal of 4 bases from V and 3 bases from J, the junction contained 4 bases not matched to a gene. The germline CDR1 and CDR2 sequences are SGHRS and YFSETQ. The CDR3 nucleotides read TGCGCCAGCAGCACTGCTAGCGGGAGCTACAATGAGCAGTTCTTC. It translates to CASSTASGSYNEQFF.